One sample yielded the 14 T cell receptor beta chains listed below, sequenced in a study of blood T cells in healthy people across ages. Next came a second PCR, run for about 6 to 11 cycles, which used a sample-barcoded 5' primer along with a J-beta primer mix. A single record per CDR3 protein comes from TCRdb applying MiXCR to the 5' RACE reads. Here the sample spans 950,000 to 1,200,000 distinct CDR3 sequences, under 40% being singletons. The material sequenced was blood. Receptors originate from a man between 18 and 35 years old in good health.

This clonotype has only a few counts. The gene calls are TRBV27 and TRBJ1-4, with a possible D match to TRBD1 (5 bases). Trimming pared 4 bases from V and 2 bases from J, leaving 17 bases between. In germline, CDR1 is MNHEY, CDR2 SMNVEV (reference sequence). This CDR3 is built from 17 residues. DNA of the CDR3: TGTGCCAGCAGTTACGGGGGAACCCTGATTACTAATGAAAAACTGTTTTTT. Translated: CASSYGGTLITNEKLFF.

On this clonotype: One end of the junction does not line up with germline, which may come from a read error. The chain links TRBV5-1 to TRBJ2-3; D is perhaps TRBD1 or TRBD2 (5 bases each). Looked up from germline, CDR1 is SGHRS and CDR2 is YFSETQ. The CDR3 has 15 amino acids. The CDR3: CASSLEVGAEDTQYF. CDR3 bases: TGCGCCAGTAGCTTGGAGGTCGGGGCCGAAGATACGCAGTATTTT.

Concerning this clonotype itself: At one of its ends the junction is not consistent with the germline gene, which may arise from a read error. The rearrangement joins TRBV7-2 to TRBJ2-7, with a tentative D call TRBD1 (8 bases). The CDR3 has 15 amino acids. The germline gives CDR1 SGHTA, CDR2 FQGNSA. CDR3 DNA sequence: TGTGCCAACAGCACCCACAGGGGGGGGAACAATGAGCAGTACTTC. Encoded protein: CANSTHRGGNNEQYF.

The J gene is TRBJ2-1, the V gene TRBV29-1; D could derive from TRBD1 or TRBD2 (5 bases each). Germline-derived CDR1 and CDR2 are SQVTM and ANQGSEA. The CDR3 length is 16 residues. V lost 6 bases, J lost 0 bases, and 18 bases lay in between. The CDR3 loop reads CSVEPVGESSYNEQFF. In DNA, the CDR3 is TGCAGCGTCGAACCGGTAGGGGAGAGCTCCTACAATGAGCAGTTCTTC.

This clonotype was seen at least ten times. CDR3 DNA: TGTGCCAGCAGCTCTCACCGGACAACGGACAAAGTCGGGGATAACTATGGCTACACCTTC. Protein sequence: CASSSHRTTDKVGDNYGYTF. This sequence joins TRBV7-9 and TRBJ1-2; TRBD1 might be the D (5 bases). Deletions cut 4 bases from V and 1 base from J, with 28 bases between. Per the germline V gene, CDR1 is SEHNR and CDR2 is FQNEAQ (reference sequence). This CDR3 comprises 20 residues.

This clonotype showed up many times. The chain has TRBV6-5 and TRBJ1-5; D unclear. The V and J ends lost 6 bases and 4 bases respectively, with 7 bases between them. Germline-derived CDR1 and CDR2 are MNHEY and SVGAGI. This CDR3 is 12 amino acids long. The CDR3 region is CASRRGNQPQHF. CDR3 sequence (DNA): TGTGCCAGCAGGCGTGGGAATCAGCCCCAGCATTTT.

The gene calls are TRBV28 and TRBJ2-1, with D tentatively TRBD1 or TRBD2 (5 bases each). The CDR3 totals 15 residues. V lost 2 bases and J lost 10, with 18 bases in between. CDR1 and CDR2 (germline): MDHEN, SYDVKM. The CDR3 DNA sequence: TGTGCCAGCAGTTTAAGGGACGCCGTGAATAACGAGCAGTTCTTC. Encoded protein: CASSLRDAVNNEQFF.

This clonotype was seen more than once but under ten times. V usage is TRBV7-2 and J usage is TRBJ1-5; the D is unclear. Trimming took off 6 bases at V and 4 bases at J, with 10 bases between the two ends. The CDR3 sequence is 13 residues long. Germline V gene lookup returns CDR1 SGHTA and CDR2 FQGNSA. DNA for the CDR3: TGTGCCAGCAGTCGCAATCAGAATCAGCCCCAGCATTTT. It is translated as CASSRNQNQPQHF.

This clonotype came up many times. V is TRBV4-2 and J is TRBJ1-1, with D hard to call. The CDR3 spans 13 residues. Germline V gene lookup returns CDR1 LGHNA and CDR2 YNFKEQ. The ends were cut back, 3 bases at V and 1 base at J, with 6 bases in the middle. The CDR3 is CASSHGKNTEAFF. The CDR3 nucleotides read TGTGCCAGCAGCCATGGGAAGAACACTGAAGCTTTCTTT.

This chain links TRBV4-1 with TRBJ2-5; 11 nucleotides match TRBD1. Trimming at V came to 3 bases and at J to 11 bases, leaving 14 bases not matched to a gene. This CDR3 has 16 amino acids. Germline CDR1 is MGHRA and CDR2 is YSYEKL. The CDR3: CASSHGGQGADNEQYF. DNA for the CDR3: TGCGCCAGCAGCCACGGCGGACAGGGGGCGGACAATGAGCAGTACTTC.

The V and J genes are TRBV12-3 or TRBV12-4 and TRBJ2-7; D is unclear. The CDR3 runs 14 residues. Deletions cut 6 bases from V and 3 bases from J, with 15 bases between. CDR3 coding DNA: TGTGCCAGCAGCCTCAGGCCCAACCGCTACGAGCAGTACTTC. This sequence encodes CASSLRPNRYEQYF.

Note on this clonotype: This may arise from a read error, as a much more abundant clone is one base away. J is TRBJ2-1 and V is TRBV6-5; D is ambiguous. The CDR3 has 15 residues. Germline loops: CDR1 MNHEY, CDR2 SVGAGI. Trimming stripped 6 bases from V and 0 bases from J, with 12 bases between. The CDR3 protein is CASSPARSSYNEQFF. In nucleotides, the CDR3 is TGTGCCAGCAGCCCAGCACGGAGCTCCTACAATGAGCAGTTCTTC.

The CDR3 is CASSIGGRYNSPLHF. CDR3 DNA sequence: TGTGCCAGTAGTATAGGCGGCAGATATAATTCACCCCTCCACTTT. This chain joins TRBV19 and TRBJ1-6, with D uncertain. V was trimmed by 1 base and J by 4 bases, leaving 8 bases between them. Germline V gene data show CDR1 as LNHDA and CDR2 as SQIVND (reference sequence). This CDR3 contains 15 residues.

This clonotype was detected only once. The genes are TRBV7-2 and TRBJ2-1; 8 nucleotides line up with TRBD2. The CDR3 consists of 16 residues. CDR1 SGHTA and CDR2 FQGNSA come from the germline V gene. The V and J ends lost 0 bases and 5 bases, in that order; junction bases with no gene match: 6. CDR3 sequence reads: CASSLAPTSGNNEQFF. DNA for the CDR3: TGTGCCAGCAGCTTAGCGCCAACTAGCGGAAACAATGAGCAGTTCTTC.